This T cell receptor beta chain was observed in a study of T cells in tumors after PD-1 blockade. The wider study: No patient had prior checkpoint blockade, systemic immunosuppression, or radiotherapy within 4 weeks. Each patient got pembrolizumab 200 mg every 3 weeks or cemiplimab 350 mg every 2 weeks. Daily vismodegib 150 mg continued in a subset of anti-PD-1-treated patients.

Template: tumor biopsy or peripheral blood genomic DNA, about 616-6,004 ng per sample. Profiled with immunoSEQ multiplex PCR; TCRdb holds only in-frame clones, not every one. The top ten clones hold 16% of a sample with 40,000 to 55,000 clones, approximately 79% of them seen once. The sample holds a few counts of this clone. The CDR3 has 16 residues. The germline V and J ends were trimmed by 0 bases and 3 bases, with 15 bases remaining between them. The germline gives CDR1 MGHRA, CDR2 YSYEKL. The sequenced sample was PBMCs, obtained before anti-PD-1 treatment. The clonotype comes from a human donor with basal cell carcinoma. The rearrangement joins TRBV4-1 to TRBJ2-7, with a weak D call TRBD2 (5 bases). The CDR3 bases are TGCGCCAGCAGCCAAGAAGTAGCGAACACTTTCTACGAGCAGTACTTC. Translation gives CASSQEVANTFYEQYF.